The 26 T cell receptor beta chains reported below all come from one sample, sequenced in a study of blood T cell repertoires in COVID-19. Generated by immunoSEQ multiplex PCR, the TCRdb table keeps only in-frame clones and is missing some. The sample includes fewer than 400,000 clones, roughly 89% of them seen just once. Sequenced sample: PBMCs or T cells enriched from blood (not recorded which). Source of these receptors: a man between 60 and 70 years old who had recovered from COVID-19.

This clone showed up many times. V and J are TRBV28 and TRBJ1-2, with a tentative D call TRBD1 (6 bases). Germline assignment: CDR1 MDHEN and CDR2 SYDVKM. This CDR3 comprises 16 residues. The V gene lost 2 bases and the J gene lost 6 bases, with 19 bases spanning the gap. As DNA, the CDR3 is TGTGCCAGCAGTTTAGGTCCGCAGGGGCTAAAGGATGGCTACACCTTC. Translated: CASSLGPQGLKDGYTF.

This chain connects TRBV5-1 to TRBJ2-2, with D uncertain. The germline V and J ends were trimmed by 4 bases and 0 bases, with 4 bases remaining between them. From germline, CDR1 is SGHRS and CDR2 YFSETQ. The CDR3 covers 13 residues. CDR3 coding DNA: TGCGCCAGCAGCCTTACGAACACCGGGGAGCTGTTTTTT. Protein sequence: CASSLTNTGELFF.

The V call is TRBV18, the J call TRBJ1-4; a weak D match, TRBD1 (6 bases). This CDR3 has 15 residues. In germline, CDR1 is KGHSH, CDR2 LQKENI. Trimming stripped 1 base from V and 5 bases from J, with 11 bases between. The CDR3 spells CASSPQWQGNEKLFF. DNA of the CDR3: TGTGCCAGCTCACCACAGTGGCAGGGGAATGAAAAACTGTTTTTT.

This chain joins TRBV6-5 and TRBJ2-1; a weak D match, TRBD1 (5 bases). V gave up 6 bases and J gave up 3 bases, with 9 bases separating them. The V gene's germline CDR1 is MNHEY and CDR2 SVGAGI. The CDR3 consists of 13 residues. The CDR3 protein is CASSKDNYNEQFF. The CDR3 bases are TGTGCCAGCAGCAAGGACAACTACAATGAGCAGTTCTTC.

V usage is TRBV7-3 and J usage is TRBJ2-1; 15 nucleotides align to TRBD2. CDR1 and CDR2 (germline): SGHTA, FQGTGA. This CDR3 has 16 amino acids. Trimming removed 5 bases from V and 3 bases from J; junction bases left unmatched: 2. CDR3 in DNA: TGTGCCAGCAGCCGGACTAGCGGGAGGGACTACAATGAGCAGTTCTTC. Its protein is CASSRTSGRDYNEQFF.

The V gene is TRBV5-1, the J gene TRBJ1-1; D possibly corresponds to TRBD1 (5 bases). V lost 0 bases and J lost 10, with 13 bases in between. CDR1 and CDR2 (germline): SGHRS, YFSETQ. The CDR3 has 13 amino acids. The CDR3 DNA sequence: TGCGCCAGCAGCTTGGCAGGGAGGGAGACAGCTTTCTTT. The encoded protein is CASSLAGRETAFF.

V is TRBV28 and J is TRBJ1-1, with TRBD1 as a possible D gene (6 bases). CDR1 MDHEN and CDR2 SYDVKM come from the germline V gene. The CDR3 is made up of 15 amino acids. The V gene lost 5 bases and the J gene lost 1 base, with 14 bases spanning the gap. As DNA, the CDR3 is TGTGCCAGCAGTATACTCTACAGGGAGAACACTGAAGCTTTCTTT. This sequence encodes CASSILYRENTEAFF. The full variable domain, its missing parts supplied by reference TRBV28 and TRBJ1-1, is DVKVTQSSRYLVKRTGEKVFLECVQDMDHENMFWYRQDPGLGLRLIYFSYDVKMKEKGDIPEGYSVSREKKERFSLILESASTNQTSMYLCASSILYRENTEAFFGQGTRLTVV.

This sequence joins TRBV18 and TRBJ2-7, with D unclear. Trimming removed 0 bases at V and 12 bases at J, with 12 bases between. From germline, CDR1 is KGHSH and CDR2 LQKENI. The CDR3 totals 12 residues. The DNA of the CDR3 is TGTGCCAGCTCACCACCGAGCAACGTATTGTACTTC. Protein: CASSPPSNVLYF.

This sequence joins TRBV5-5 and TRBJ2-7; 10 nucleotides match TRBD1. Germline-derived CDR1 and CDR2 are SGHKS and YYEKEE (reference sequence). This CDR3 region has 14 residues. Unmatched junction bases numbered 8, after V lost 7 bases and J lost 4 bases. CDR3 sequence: CASLRSGQGYEQYF. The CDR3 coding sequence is TGTGCCAGCCTAAGATCGGGACAGGGGTACGAGCAGTACTTC.

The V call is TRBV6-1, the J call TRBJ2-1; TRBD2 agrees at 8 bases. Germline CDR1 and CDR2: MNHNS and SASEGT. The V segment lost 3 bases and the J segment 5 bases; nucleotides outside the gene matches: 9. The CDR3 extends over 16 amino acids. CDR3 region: CASSDPGRAKNNEQFF. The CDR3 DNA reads TGTGCCAGCAGTGACCCCGGGAGGGCCAAGAACAATGAGCAGTTCTTC.

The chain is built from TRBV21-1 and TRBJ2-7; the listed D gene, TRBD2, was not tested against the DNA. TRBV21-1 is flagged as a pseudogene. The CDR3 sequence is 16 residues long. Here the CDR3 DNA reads TGTGCCAGCAGCAAAGGGGTGGGGGGTGACTCCTACGAGCAGTACTTC. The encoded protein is CASSKGVGGDSYEQYF.

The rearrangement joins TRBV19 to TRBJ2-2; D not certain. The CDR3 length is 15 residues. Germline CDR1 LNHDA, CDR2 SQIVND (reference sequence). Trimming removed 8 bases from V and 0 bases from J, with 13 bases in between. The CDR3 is CASEAYSPNTGELFF. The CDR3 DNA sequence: TGTGCCAGTGAGGCATACTCCCCGAACACCGGGGAGCTGTTTTTT.

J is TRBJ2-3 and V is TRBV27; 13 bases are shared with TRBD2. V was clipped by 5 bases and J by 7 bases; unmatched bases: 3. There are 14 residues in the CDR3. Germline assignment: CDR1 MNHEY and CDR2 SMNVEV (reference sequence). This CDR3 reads CASSGLAGDNTQYF. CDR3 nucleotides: TGTGCCAGCAGTGGACTAGCGGGGGACAATACGCAGTATTTT.

Here the CDR3 DNA reads TGTGCCAGCACCCTGTGGGGACAGGGGCCCTACGAGCAGTACTTC. It specifies CASTLWGQGPYEQYF. The genes are TRBV28 and TRBJ2-7; 10 bases are a match to TRBD1. V dropped 7 bases and J dropped 2; count of bases not matched to a gene: 8. CDR3 length equals 15 residues. Looked up from germline, CDR1 is MDHEN and CDR2 is SYDVKM.

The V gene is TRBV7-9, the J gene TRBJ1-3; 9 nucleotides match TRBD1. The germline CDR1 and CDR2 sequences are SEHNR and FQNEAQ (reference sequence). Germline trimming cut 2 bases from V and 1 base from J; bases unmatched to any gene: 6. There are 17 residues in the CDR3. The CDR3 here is CASSLIRDRASGNTIYF. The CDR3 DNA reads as TGTGCCAGCAGCTTAATTCGGGACAGGGCATCTGGAAACACCATATATTTT.

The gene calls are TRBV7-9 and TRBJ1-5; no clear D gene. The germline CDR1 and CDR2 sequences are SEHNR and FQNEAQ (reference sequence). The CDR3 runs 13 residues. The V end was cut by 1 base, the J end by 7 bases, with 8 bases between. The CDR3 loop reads CASSLGVWQPQHF. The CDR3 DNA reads TGTGCCAGCAGCTTAGGAGTTTGGCAGCCCCAGCATTTT.

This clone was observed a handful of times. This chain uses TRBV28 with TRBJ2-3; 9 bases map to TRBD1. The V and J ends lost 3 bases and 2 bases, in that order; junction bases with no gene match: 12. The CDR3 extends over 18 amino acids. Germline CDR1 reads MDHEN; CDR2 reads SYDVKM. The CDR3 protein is CASSLDRGSGRATDTQYF. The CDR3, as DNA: TGTGCCAGCAGTTTGGACAGGGGAAGCGGCAGAGCCACAGATACGCAGTATTTT.

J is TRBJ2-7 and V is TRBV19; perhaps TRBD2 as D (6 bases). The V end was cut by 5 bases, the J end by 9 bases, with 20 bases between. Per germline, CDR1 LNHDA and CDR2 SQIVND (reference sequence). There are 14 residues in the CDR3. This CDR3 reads CASSLGRDSPWQYF. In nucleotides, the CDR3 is TGTGCCAGTAGTCTCGGCAGGGACTCCCCCTGGCAGTACTTC.

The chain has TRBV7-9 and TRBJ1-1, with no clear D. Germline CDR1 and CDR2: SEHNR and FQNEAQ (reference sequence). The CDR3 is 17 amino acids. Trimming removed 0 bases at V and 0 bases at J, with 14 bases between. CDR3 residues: CASSLAAVPNMNTEAFF. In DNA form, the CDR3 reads TGTGCCAGCAGCTTAGCGGCGGTTCCGAACATGAACACTGAAGCTTTCTTT.

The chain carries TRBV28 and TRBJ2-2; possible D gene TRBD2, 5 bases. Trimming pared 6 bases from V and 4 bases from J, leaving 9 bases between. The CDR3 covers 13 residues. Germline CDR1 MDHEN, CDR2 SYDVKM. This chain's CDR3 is CASRSRGTGELFF. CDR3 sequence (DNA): TGTGCCAGCAGATCCCGGGGCACCGGGGAGCTGTTTTTT.

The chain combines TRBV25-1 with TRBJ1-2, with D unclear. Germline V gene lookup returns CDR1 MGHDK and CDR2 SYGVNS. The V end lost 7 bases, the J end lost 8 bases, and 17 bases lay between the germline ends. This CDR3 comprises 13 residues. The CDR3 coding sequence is TGTGCCAGCACCCCCGGGGTTGGTGGGGGCTACACCTTC. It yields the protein CASTPGVGGGYTF.

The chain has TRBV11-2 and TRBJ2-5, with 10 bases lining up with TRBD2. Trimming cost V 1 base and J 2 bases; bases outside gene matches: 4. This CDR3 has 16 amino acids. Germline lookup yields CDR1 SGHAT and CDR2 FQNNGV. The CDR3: CASSLVLAGSQETQYF. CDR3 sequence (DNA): TGTGCCAGCAGCTTAGTACTAGCGGGGTCACAAGAGACCCAGTACTTC.

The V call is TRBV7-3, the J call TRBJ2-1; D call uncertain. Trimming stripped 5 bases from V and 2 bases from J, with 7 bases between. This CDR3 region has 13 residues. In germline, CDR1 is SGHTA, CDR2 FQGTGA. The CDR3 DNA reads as TGTGCCAGCAGCCACAATACCTACAATGAGCAGTTCTTC. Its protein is CASSHNTYNEQFF.

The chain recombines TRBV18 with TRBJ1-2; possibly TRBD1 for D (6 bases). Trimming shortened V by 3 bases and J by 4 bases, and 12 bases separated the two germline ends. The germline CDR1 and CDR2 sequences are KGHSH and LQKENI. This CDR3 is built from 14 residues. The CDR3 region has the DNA TGTGCCAGCTCACCCTCAGGACAGTCCTATGGCTACACCTTC. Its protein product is CASSPSGQSYGYTF.

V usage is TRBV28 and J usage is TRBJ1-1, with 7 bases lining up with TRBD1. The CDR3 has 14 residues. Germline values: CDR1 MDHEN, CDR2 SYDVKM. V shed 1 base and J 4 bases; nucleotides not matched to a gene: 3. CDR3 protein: CASSLFRGVTEAFF. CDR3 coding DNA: TGTGCCAGCAGTTTATTCAGGGGGGTCACTGAAGCTTTCTTT.

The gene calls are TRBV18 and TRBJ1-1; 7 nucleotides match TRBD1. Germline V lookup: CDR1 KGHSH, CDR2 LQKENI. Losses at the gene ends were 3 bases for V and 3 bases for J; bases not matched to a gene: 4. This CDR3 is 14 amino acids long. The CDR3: CASSPVGGDTEAFF. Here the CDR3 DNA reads TGTGCCAGCTCACCTGTAGGGGGCGACACTGAAGCTTTCTTT.